These 30 T cell receptor beta chains originate from one sample sequenced in a study of Graves' ophthalmopathy and Graves' hyperthyroidism. Amplified material comprised TCR beta CDR3 regions derived from RNA transcripts. First-round RT-PCR with HTBI primers preceded a second-round multiplex PCR. TCRdb analysed the multiplex PCR reads with MiXCR anew, one entry per CDR3 protein. The data show 500,000 to 600,000 distinct CDR3 sequences, with about 40% seen just once and around 4% held by the top ten. Sequenced input: peripheral blood or thyroid tissue (not recorded which). These receptor sequences come from an adult man with Graves' hyperthyroidism.

This clonotype was found many times. The V and J genes are TRBV9 and TRBJ1-2; no clear D. Germline-derived CDR1 and CDR2 are SGDLS and YYNGEE. The CDR3 extends over 15 amino acids. With 0 bases removed from V and 4 bases from J, the gap between germline ends came to 13 bases. The CDR3 sequence is CASSVAPDGTYGYTF. Written as DNA, the CDR3 is TGTGCCAGCAGCGTAGCTCCGGACGGAACCTATGGCTACACCTTC. The full variable domain, completed using reference TRBV9 and TRBJ1-2, is DSGVTQTPKHLITATGQRVTLRCSPRSGDLSVYWYQQSLDQGLQFLIQYYNGEERAKGNILERFSAQQFPDLHSELNLSSLELGDSALYFCASSVAPDGTYGYTFGSGTRLTVV.

The DNA for the CDR3 is TGTGCCAGCAGCCACAGGGAGGGGGATAATTCACCCCTCCACTTT. This codes for CASSHREGDNSPLHF. The chain joins TRBV7-9 to TRBJ1-6; D is possibly TRBD1 (6 bases). Trimming removed 5 bases from V and 5 bases from J, with 13 bases in between. Germline V gives CDR1 SEHNR, CDR2 FQNEAQ (reference sequence). CDR3 length: 15 residues.

This chain links TRBV27 with TRBJ1-1; no clear D gene. The germline gives CDR1 MNHEY, CDR2 SMNVEV (reference sequence). The length of the CDR3 is 13 residues. The V gene lost 3 bases and the J gene lost 3 bases, with 8 bases spanning the gap. The CDR3 nucleotides read TGTGCCAGCAGTTTTGCAATCTACACTGAAGCTTTCTTT. It translates to CASSFAIYTEAFF.

This clonotype showed up just a few times. CDR3 in amino acids: CASSHVDLEKLFF. CDR3 in DNA: TGTGCCAGCAGCCATGTGGACCTAGAAAAACTGTTTTTT. The chain has TRBV3-1 and TRBJ1-4, with unresolved D. CDR3 length: 13 amino acids. Germline CDR1 is LGHDT and CDR2 is YNNKEL (reference sequence). Deletions cut 3 bases from V and 8 bases from J, with 10 bases between.

Ten or more counts support this clonotype. This rearrangement joins TRBV4-1 to TRBJ2-5; D is unresolved. V was clipped by 2 bases and J by 1 base, with 5 bases between them. Germline loops: CDR1 MGHRA, CDR2 YSYEKL. CDR3 length equals 13 residues. CDR3 sequence: CASSQSLQETQYF. The CDR3 DNA reads TGCGCCAGCAGCCAAAGTCTCCAAGAGACCCAGTACTTC.

This clonotype was observed a few times. CDR3 nucleotides: TGTGCCAGCAGTTACGCGATAGCGGGGGGGCAAGAGACCCAGTACTTC. This sequence encodes CASSYAIAGGQETQYF. The chain links TRBV6-5 to TRBJ2-5; 11 bases fit TRBD2. The CDR3 is 16 residues long. CDR1 and CDR2 (germline): MNHEY, SVGAGI. V was clipped by 2 bases and J by 2 bases; unmatched bases: 4.

A note on this clonotype: This may come from a read error, since a much larger clone is one base off. The chain is built from TRBV10-3 and TRBJ1-1, with D possibly being TRBD1 (5 bases). In germline, CDR1 is ENHRY, CDR2 SYGVKD. This CDR3 is built from 16 residues. Trimming removed 5 bases from V and 0 bases from J, with 16 bases in between. CDR3 in DNA: TGTGCCATCAGTATCTCCGGGACGATCATGAACACTGAAGCTTTCTTT. Amino acid sequence: CAISISGTIMNTEAFF.

This clonotype came up many times. The rearrangement uses TRBV2 and TRBJ1-1; D unresolved. This CDR3 contains 13 residues. CDR1 is SNHLY, CDR2 FYNNEI, per germline. Trimming pared 5 bases from V and 3 bases from J, leaving 10 bases between. CDR3 sequence (DNA): TGTGCCAGCAGTAGGCTCTTTGACACTGAAGCTTTCTTT. It translates to CASSRLFDTEAFF.

The V and J genes are TRBV29-1 and TRBJ1-4; 7 bases are shared with TRBD1. This CDR3 is built from 15 residues. CDR1 and CDR2 (germline): SQVTM, ANQGSEA. Germline trimming cut 6 bases from V and 5 bases from J; bases unmatched to any gene: 12. The CDR3 DNA sequence: TGCAGCGTGGAACGAGCAGGGGGAGACAATGAAAAACTGTTTTTT. It specifies CSVERAGGDNEKLFF.

This rearrangement joins TRBV29-1 to TRBJ2-3; 9 positions agree with TRBD2. The CDR3 runs 16 residues. Germline-derived CDR1 and CDR2 are SQVTM and ANQGSEA. The trim removed 6 bases at V and 0 bases at J, leaving 10 bases unmatched. The CDR3 loop is CSVRGATSGSTDTQYF. The CDR3 nucleotides read TGCAGCGTCCGTGGCGCGACTAGCGGCAGCACAGATACGCAGTATTTT.

V usage is TRBV6-5 and J usage is TRBJ2-5; D ambiguous. V dropped 8 bases and J dropped 5 bases, with 18 bases sitting between them. The CDR3 contains 14 residues. Germline CDR1 reads MNHEY; CDR2 reads SVGAGI. The CDR3 sequence: CASSPPGNSETQYF. CDR3 sequence (DNA): TGTGCCAGCTCACCACCGGGCAACTCGGAGACCCAGTACTTC.

This clonotype has at least ten counts. The chain links TRBV11-3 to TRBJ2-5, with D maybe TRBD2 (5 bases). Germline V gene lookup returns CDR1 SGHNT and CDR2 YENEEA. The CDR3 sequence is 14 residues long. The ends were cut back, 2 bases at V and 5 bases at J, with 12 bases in the middle. The CDR3 reads CASSLTPRGETQYF. DNA of the CDR3: TGTGCCAGCAGCTTAACCCCCCGAGGGGAGACCCAGTACTTC.

This chain joins TRBV9 and TRBJ1-2, with a weak D call TRBD1 (5 bases). CDR3 length equals 15 residues. V lost 0 bases to trimming and J lost 8 bases, with 17 bases between them. Germline CDR1 reads SGDLS; CDR2 reads YYNGEE. CDR3 sequence (DNA): TGTGCCAGCAGCGTAGTCCCGGCTGGGACTGAGGGCTACACCTTC. Its protein product is CASSVVPAGTEGYTF.

This clonotype was found a few times. The chain couples TRBV4-1 to TRBJ1-1; weak D call: TRBD1 (5 bases). V gave up 3 bases and J gave up 1 base, with 15 bases separating them. The CDR3 totals 16 residues. Germline CDR1 is MGHRA and CDR2 is YSYEKL. This CDR3 is CASSQSPFGGNTEAFF. DNA of the CDR3: TGCGCCAGCAGCCAGAGCCCGTTTGGGGGGAACACTGAAGCTTTCTTT.

In this sample, this clonotype turned up once. CDR3 sequence (DNA): TGTGCCAGTAGTAACAGACTAGCCGAGAGTGAGCAGTTCTTC. It codes for CASSNRLAESEQFF. The chain joins TRBV19 to TRBJ2-7; 7 bases align to TRBD2. Near its end, the DNA agrees better with TRBJ2-1, so the J call may be wrong. The CDR3 runs 14 residues. In germline, CDR1 is LNHDA, CDR2 SQIVND (reference sequence).

This clonotype has a handful of counts. This chain connects TRBV4-2 to TRBJ2-7; the D is unclear. V was trimmed by 0 bases and J by 2 bases, leaving 8 bases between them. There are 14 residues in the CDR3. Germline V lookup: CDR1 LGHNA, CDR2 YNFKEQ. DNA for the CDR3: TGTGCCAGCAGCCAAGATCTGGGCCCCTACGAGCAGTACTTC. Protein product: CASSQDLGPYEQYF.

The rearrangement links TRBV20-1 to TRBJ1-2; D possibly corresponds to TRBD1 (6 bases). The germline V gene encodes CDR1 DFQATT and CDR2 SNEGSKA (reference sequence). The CDR3 has 13 amino acids. Trimming stripped 8 bases from V and 2 bases from J, with 15 bases between. The CDR3 DNA is TGCAGTCCCCAAGGGGGAGCGAACTATGGCTACACCTTC. This gives the protein CSPQGGANYGYTF.

The rearrangement joins TRBV12-3 or TRBV12-4 to TRBJ2-2; 7 nucleotides line up with TRBD1. The junction had 10 bases not matched to a gene; V was cut back by 6 bases and J by 0 bases. The CDR3 sequence is 17 residues long. The CDR3, as DNA: TGTGCCAGCAGCTCGTCACAGGGGCGATCGAACACCGGGGAGCTGTTTTTT. This gives the protein CASSSSQGRSNTGELFF.

This clonotype has ten or more counts. The chain carries TRBV4-2 and TRBJ1-5; D not resolved. Trimming took off 0 bases at V and 5 bases at J, with 11 bases between the two ends. Per the germline V gene, CDR1 is LGHNA and CDR2 is YNFKEQ. CDR3 length: 15 amino acids. The CDR3 protein is CASSQDRIPDQPQHF. For the CDR3, the DNA is TGTGCCAGCAGCCAAGATCGCATCCCAGATCAGCCCCAGCATTTT.

The V gene is TRBV7-9, the J gene TRBJ1-6, with no clear D. With 5 bases removed from V and 8 bases from J, the gap between germline ends came to 13 bases. This CDR3 is 14 amino acids long. The germline V gene has CDR1 SEHNR and CDR2 FQNEAQ (reference sequence). The chain's CDR3 is CASSGGRQDSPLHF. DNA of the CDR3: TGTGCCAGCAGCGGAGGACGGCAAGATTCACCCCTCCACTTT.

The chain combines TRBV25-1 with TRBJ1-2; TRBD1 aligns across 7 bases. With V trimmed by 1 base and J by 3 bases, 5 bases remained unmatched. CDR1 and CDR2 from the germline V gene are MGHDK and SYGVNS. The CDR3 is 15 amino acids. The CDR3 nucleotides are TGTGCCAGCAGTGAATCGGCAGGGGGAGACTATGGCTACACCTTC. Translating it yields CASSESAGGDYGYTF.

This clonotype was counted at least ten times. The chain recombines TRBV4-1 with TRBJ2-7; TRBD2 agrees at 13 bases. The germline CDR1 and CDR2 sequences are MGHRA and YSYEKL. This CDR3 is 17 amino acids long. With 1 base clipped from V and 3 bases from J, the junction kept 6 bases outside the gene matches. CDR3 residues: CASSQGRGTSGNYEQYF. The DNA for the CDR3 is TGCGCCAGCAGCCAAGGGAGGGGGACTAGCGGGAACTACGAGCAGTACTTC.

This clonotype was counted ten times or more. The chain recombines TRBV12-3 or TRBV12-4 with TRBJ1-2; the match to TRBD1 covers 9 bases. The CDR3 is 16 amino acids. With V trimmed by 5 bases and J by 3 bases, 10 bases remained unmatched. In DNA, the CDR3 is TGTGCCAGCAGTCCCCAACAGGGGGCGAGGGACTATGGCTACACCTTC. This codes for CASSPQQGARDYGYTF.

This chain uses TRBV10-2 with TRBJ1-3; D perhaps matches TRBD1 (5 bases). V gave up 3 bases and J gave up 6 bases, with 24 bases separating them. Germline V CDR1 and CDR2: WSHSY, SAAADI. The CDR3 has 18 residues. The CDR3 DNA is TGCGCCAGCAGTGACCCGCTGACAGAAACACGAGAAATAAACACCATATATTTT. It specifies CASSDPLTETREINTIYF.

The chain carries TRBV5-4 and TRBJ1-2; 7 bases agree with TRBD1. The CDR3 covers 14 residues. CDR1 and CDR2 (germline): SGHNT, YYREEE (reference sequence). V trimming: 0 bases; J trimming: 7 bases; junction bases outside the gene matches: 6. CDR3 residues: CASSLEQGILGYTF. The CDR3 bases are TGTGCCAGCAGCTTGGAACAGGGGATCCTTGGCTACACCTTC.

This clonotype was seen at least ten times. CDR3 sequence reads: CASSPGLAGSDEQYF. The DNA of the CDR3 is TGCGCCAGCAGCCCGGGACTAGCGGGATCCGACGAGCAGTACTTC. This chain joins TRBV5-1 and TRBJ2-7; TRBD2 matches 13 bases. This CDR3 is 15 amino acids long. V gave up 4 bases and J gave up 5 bases; unmatched junction bases: 6. The germline V gene has CDR1 SGHRS and CDR2 YFSETQ.

As to this clonotype: At one boundary the junction diverges from the germline segment, which might be a read error. The rearrangement uses TRBV3-1 and TRBJ2-2; 8 bases line up with TRBD1. Per the germline V gene, CDR1 is LGHDT and CDR2 is YNNKEL (reference sequence). The CDR3 covers 15 residues. CDR3 loop: CASTDQGAGTGELLF. CDR3 in DNA: TGTGCCAGCACCGACCAGGGGGCAGGCACCGGGGAGCTGCTTTTT.

The table lists this clonotype with many counts. The rearrangement links TRBV2 to TRBJ2-7; a weak D match, TRBD1 (6 bases). Germline assignment: CDR1 SNHLY and CDR2 FYNNEI. V gave up 7 bases and J gave up 6 bases, with 16 bases separating them. The CDR3 has 13 residues. The CDR3 sequence is CASTGTSWSEQYF. CDR3 nucleotide sequence: TGTGCCAGCACAGGGACATCCTGGTCCGAGCAGTACTTC.

As regards this clonotype: A read error is likely, as this CDR3 ends without the conserved phenylalanine or tryptophan. The limits of the CDR3 on the DNA are not certain, so only TCRdb's listed CDR3 is given. The chain combines TRBV2 with TRBJ1-4. Including both end residues, the CDR3 is 12 amino acids long. Germline-derived CDR1 and CDR2 are SNHLY and FYNNEI. Here the CDR3 reads CASSEVGLAGVV.

The chain combines TRBV4-1 with TRBJ1-1; D perhaps matches TRBD1 (5 bases). In germline, CDR1 is MGHRA, CDR2 YSYEKL. The CDR3 sequence is 19 residues long. V lost 2 bases and J 0 bases, leaving 22 bases between the germline ends. CDR3 sequence reads: CASSQIPAGTGHMNTEAFF. CDR3 DNA: TGCGCCAGCAGCCAAATCCCTGCGGGGACGGGGCACATGAACACTGAAGCTTTCTTT.